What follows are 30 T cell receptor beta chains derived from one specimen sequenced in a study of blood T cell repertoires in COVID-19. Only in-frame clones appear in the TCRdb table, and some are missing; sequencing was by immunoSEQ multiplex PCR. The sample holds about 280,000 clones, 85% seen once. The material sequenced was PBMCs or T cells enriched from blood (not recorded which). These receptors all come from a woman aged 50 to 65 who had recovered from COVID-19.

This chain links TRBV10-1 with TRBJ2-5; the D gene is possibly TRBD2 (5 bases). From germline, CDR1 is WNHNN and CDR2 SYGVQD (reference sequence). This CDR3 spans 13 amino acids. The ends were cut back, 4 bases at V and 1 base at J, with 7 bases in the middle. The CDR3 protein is CASSVSVQETQYF. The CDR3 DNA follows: TGCGCCAGCAGTGTTAGCGTCCAAGAGACCCAGTACTTC.

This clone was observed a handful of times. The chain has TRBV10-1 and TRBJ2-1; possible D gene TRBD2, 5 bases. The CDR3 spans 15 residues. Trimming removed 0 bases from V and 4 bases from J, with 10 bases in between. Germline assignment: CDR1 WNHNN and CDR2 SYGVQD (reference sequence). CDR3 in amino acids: CASSESSGPYNEQFF. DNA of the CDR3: TGCGCCAGCAGTGAGTCAAGCGGACCATACAATGAGCAGTTCTTC.

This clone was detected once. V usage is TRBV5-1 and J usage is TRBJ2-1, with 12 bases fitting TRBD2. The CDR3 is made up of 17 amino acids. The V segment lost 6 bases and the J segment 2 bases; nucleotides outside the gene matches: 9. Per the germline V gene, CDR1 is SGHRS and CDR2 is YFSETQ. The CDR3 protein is CASMSRGLAGTYNEQFF. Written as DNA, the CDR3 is TGCGCCAGCATGAGTCGAGGACTAGCGGGAACCTACAATGAGCAGTTCTTC.

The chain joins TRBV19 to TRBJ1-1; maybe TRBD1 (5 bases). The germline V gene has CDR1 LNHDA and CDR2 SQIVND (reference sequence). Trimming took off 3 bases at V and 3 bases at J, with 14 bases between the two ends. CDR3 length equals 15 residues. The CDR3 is CASSISSATDTEAFF. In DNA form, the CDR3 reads TGTGCCAGTAGTATTTCTTCCGCGACAGACACTGAAGCTTTCTTT.

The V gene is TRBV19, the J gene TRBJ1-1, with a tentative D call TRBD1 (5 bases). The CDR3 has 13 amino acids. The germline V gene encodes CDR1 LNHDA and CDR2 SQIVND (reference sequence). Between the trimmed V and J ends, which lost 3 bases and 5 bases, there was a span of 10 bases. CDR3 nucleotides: TGTGCCAGTAGTATGGTGGGGGGGACTGAAGCTTTCTTT. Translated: CASSMVGGTEAFF.

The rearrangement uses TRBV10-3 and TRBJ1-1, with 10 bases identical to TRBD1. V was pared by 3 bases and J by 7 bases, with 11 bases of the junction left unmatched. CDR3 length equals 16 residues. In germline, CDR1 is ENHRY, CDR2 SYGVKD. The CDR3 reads CAISDPGTGVVIEAFF. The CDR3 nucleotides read TGTGCCATCAGTGATCCCGGGACAGGGGTCGTCATTGAAGCTTTCTTT.

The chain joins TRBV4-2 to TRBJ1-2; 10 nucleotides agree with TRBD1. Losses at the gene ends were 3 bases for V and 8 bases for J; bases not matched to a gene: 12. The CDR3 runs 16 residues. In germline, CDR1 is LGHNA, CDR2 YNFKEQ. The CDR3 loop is CASSQVIGDRGRGYTF. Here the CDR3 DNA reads TGTGCCAGCAGCCAGGTTATTGGGGACAGGGGAAGAGGCTACACCTTC.

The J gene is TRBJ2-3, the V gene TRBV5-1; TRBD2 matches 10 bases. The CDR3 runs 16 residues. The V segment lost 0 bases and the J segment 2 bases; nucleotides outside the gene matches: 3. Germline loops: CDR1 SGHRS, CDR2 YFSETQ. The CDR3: CASSLDLAGATDTQYF. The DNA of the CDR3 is TGCGCCAGCAGCTTGGATCTAGCGGGGGCCACAGATACGCAGTATTTT.

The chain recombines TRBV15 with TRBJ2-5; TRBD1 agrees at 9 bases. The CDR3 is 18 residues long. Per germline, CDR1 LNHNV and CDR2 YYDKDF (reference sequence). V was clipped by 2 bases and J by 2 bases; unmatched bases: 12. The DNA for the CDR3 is TGTGCCACCAGCAGAACCACTCTCGGGACAGGGAGACAAGAGACCCAGTACTTC. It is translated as CATSRTTLGTGRQETQYF.

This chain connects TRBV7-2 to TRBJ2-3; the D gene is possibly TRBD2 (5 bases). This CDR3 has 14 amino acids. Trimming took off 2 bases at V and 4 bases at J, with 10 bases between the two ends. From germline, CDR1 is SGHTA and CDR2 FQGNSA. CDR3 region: CASSLMSGADTQYF. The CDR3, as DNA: TGTGCCAGCAGCTTAATGAGCGGCGCAGATACGCAGTATTTT.

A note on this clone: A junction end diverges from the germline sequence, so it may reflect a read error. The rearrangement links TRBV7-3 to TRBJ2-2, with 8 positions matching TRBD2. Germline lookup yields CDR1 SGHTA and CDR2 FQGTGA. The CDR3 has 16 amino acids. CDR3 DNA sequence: TGTGCCAGCAGCTTAAACGGGGGGGCCGACACCGGGGAGCTGCTTTTT. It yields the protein CASSLNGGADTGELLF.

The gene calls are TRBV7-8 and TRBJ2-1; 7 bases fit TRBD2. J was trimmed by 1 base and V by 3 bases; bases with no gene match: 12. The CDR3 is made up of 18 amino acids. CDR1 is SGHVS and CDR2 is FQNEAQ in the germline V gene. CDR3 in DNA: TGTGCCAGCAGCTTGTCTTTAGGACTAGGTTCTTCCTACAATGAGCAGTTCTTC. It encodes CASSLSLGLGSSYNEQFF.

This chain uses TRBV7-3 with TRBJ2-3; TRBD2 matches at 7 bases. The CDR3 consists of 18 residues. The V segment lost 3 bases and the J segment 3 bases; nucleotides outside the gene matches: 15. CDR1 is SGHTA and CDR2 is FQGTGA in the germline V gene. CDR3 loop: CASSFAQAGRPGTDTQYF. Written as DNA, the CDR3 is TGTGCCAGCAGCTTCGCACAAGCGGGGCGTCCCGGAACAGATACGCAGTATTTT.

CDR3 sequence: CASSLDPGIATNEKLFF. The CDR3 bases are TGTGCCAGCAGCTTAGATCCAGGGATAGCAACTAATGAAAAACTGTTTTTT. The rearrangement uses TRBV7-6 and TRBJ1-4, with D possibly being TRBD1 (5 bases). V lost 1 base and J lost 0, with 12 bases in between. In germline, CDR1 is SGHVS, CDR2 FNYEAQ. The CDR3 is made up of 17 amino acids.

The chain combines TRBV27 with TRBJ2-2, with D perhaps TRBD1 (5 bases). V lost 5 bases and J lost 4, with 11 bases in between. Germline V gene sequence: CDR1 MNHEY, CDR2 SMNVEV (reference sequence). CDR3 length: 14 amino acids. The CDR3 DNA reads TGTGCCAGCAGTGGCCAGGGATCCACCGGGGAGCTGTTTTTT. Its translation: CASSGQGSTGELFF.

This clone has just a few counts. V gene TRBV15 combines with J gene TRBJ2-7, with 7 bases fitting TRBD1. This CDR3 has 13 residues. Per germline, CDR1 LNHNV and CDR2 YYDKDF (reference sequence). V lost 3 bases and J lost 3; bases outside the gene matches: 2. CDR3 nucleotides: TGTGCCACCAGCAGCGGGACAGACTACGAGCAGTACTTC. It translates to CATSSGTDYEQYF.

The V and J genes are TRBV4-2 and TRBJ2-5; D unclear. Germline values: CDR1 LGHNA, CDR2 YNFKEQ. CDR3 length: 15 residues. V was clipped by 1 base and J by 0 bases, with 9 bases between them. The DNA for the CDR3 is TGTGCCAGCAGCCAAGGCATTCAGGACCAAGAGACCCAGTACTTC. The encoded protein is CASSQGIQDQETQYF.

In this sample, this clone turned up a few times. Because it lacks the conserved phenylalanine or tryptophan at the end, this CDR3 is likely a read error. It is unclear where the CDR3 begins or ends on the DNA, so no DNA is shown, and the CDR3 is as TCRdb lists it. The chain's CDR3 is CSARGYCRGL. The V gene is TRBV20-1, the J gene TRBJ2-7; the table's D call, TRBD1, was not checked against the DNA. From its first to its last residue, the CDR3 has 10 amino acids. The germline gives CDR1 DFQATT, CDR2 SNEGSKA (reference sequence).

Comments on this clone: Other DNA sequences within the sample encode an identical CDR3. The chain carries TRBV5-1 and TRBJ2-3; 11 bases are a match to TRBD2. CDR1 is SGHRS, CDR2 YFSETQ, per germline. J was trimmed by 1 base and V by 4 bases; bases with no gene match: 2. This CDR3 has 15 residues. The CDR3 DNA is TGCGCCAGCAGCCCACTAGCGGGGGGCACAGATACGCAGTATTTT. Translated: CASSPLAGGTDTQYF.

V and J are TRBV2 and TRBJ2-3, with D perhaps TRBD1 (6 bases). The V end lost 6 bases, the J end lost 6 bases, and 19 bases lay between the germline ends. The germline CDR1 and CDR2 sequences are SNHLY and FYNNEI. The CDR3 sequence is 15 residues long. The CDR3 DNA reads TGTGCCAGCAGAGACAACAGGGCGCAAATTGATACGCAGTATTTT. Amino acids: CASRDNRAQIDTQYF.

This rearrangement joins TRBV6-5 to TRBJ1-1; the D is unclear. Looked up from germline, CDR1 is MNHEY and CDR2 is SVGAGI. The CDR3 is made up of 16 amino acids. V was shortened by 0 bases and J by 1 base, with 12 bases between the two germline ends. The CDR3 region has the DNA TGTGCCAGCAGTTACTCTACAGTGGGTAAGAACACTGAAGCTTTCTTT. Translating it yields CASSYSTVGKNTEAFF.

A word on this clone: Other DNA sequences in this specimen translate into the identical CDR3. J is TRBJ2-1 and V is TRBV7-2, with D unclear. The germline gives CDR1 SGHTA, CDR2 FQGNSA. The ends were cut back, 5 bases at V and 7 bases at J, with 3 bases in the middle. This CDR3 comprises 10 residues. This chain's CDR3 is CASSRNEQFF. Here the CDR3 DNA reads TGTGCCAGCAGCCGGAATGAGCAGTTCTTC.

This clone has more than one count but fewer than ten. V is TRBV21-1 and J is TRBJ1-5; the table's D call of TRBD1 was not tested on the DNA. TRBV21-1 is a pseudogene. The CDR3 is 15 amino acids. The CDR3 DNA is TGTGCCAGCAGAGTTCGGGACAGGGGTTATGTGCCCCAGCATTTT. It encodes CASRVRDRGYVPQHF.

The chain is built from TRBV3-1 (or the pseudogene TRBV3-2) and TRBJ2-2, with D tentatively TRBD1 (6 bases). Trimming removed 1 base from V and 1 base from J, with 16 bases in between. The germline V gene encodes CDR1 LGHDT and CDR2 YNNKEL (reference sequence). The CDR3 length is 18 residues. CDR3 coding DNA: TGTGCCAGCAGCCAAGGGATAATCGGACAGCAGAACACCGGGGAGCTGTTTTTT. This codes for CASSQGIIGQQNTGELFF.

Here the CDR3 reads CASSQVGTGAAKNIQYF. The CDR3 nucleotides read TGCGCCAGCAGCCAAGTCGGGACAGGGGCAGCCAAAAACATTCAGTACTTC. The V gene is TRBV4-1, the J gene TRBJ2-4, with 10 bases identical to TRBD1. This CDR3 is 17 amino acids long. Germline CDR1 MGHRA, CDR2 YSYEKL. The ends lost 1 base at V and 0 bases at J; junction bases unmatched: 3.

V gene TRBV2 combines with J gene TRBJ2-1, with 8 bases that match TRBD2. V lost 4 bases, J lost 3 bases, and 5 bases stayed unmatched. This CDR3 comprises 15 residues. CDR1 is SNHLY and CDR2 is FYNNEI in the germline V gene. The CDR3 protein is CASSVRLAGYNEQFF. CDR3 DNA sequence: TGTGCCAGCAGTGTACGTCTAGCGGGCTACAATGAGCAGTTCTTC.

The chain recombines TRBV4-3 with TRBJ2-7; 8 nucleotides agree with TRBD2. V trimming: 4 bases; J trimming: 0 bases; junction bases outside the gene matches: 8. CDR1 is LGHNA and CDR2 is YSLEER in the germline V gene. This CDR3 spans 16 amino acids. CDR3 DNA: TGCGCCAGCAGCCCGGTTACTAGCGGAAGCTCCTACGAGCAGTACTTC. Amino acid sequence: CASSPVTSGSSYEQYF.

The CDR3 here is CASSQDQGQPQHF. DNA of the CDR3: TGCGCCAGCAGCCAAGATCAGGGACAGCCCCAGCATTTT. The genes are TRBV4-1 and TRBJ1-5, with a possible D match to TRBD1 (5 bases). V shed 0 bases and J shed 7 bases, with 7 bases lying between them. Germline CDR1 is MGHRA and CDR2 is YSYEKL. The CDR3 spans 13 residues.

CDR3 sequence: CASSVGTGEKRQFF. DNA for the CDR3: TGTGCCAGCAGTGTGGGGACAGGGGAAAAAAGGCAGTTCTTC. The J gene is TRBJ2-1, the V gene TRBV2; 10 bases line up with TRBD1. CDR3 length: 14 amino acids. V was pared by 4 bases and J by 12 bases, with 9 bases of the junction left unmatched. Germline CDR1 and CDR2: SNHLY and FYNNEI.

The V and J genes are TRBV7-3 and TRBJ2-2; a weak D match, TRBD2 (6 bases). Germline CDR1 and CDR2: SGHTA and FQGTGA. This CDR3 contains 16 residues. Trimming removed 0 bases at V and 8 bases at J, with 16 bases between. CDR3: CASSLTGRGDFGELFF. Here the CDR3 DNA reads TGTGCCAGCAGCTTAACGGGGCGGGGTGACTTTGGGGAGCTGTTTTTT.